These 23 T cell receptor beta chains were all obtained from the same sample, sequenced in a study of OX40 agonist ivuxolimab in advanced cancers. Sequencing was performed with immunoSEQ multiplex PCR; in TCRdb, only in-frame clones are kept and a portion is missing. The data show tens of thousands of clones, with about nine tenths seen just once and about 1.8% held by the top ten. The sample consisted of CD4+ or CD8+ T cells sorted from blood, taken in a trial of the OX40 agonist ivuxolimab. These receptors all stem from an adult with an advanced solid tumor such as melanoma, head and neck, liver or kidney cancer.

This sequence joins TRBV5-1 and TRBJ2-1, with TRBD2 matching over 13 bases. V was pared by 4 bases and J by 2 bases, with 3 bases of the junction left unmatched. Germline assignment: CDR1 SGHRS and CDR2 YFSETQ. CDR3 length: 16 amino acids. CDR3 in amino acids: CASSPGLAGAYNEQFF. CDR3 bases: TGCGCCAGCAGCCCAGGACTAGCGGGGGCCTACAATGAGCAGTTCTTC.

The chain joins TRBV11-2 to TRBJ2-1; 7 bases map to TRBD1. The CDR3 loop spans 15 amino acids. V trimming: 3 bases; J trimming: 1 base; junction bases outside the gene matches: 3. In germline, CDR1 is SGHAT, CDR2 FQNNGV. This chain's CDR3 is CASSLGTDSYNEQFF. The CDR3 DNA sequence: TGTGCCAGCAGCTTGGGGACAGATTCCTACAATGAGCAGTTCTTC.

V is TRBV11-3 and J is TRBJ1-1; no firm D call. The germline gives CDR1 SGHNT, CDR2 YENEEA. V lost 4 bases and J lost 3, with 6 bases in between. The CDR3 runs 12 residues. CDR3 amino acids: CASSSEYTEAFF. CDR3 DNA sequence: TGTGCCAGCAGCTCGGAGTACACTGAAGCTTTCTTT.

The CDR3 sequence: CASSLMGIYNEQFF. The CDR3, as DNA: TGTGCCAGCAGCTTAATGGGGATCTACAATGAGCAGTTCTTC. The rearrangement links TRBV7-3 to TRBJ2-1; D is uncertain. Trimming cost V 1 base and J 3 bases, with 7 bases left between them. The CDR3 has 14 residues. The V gene's germline CDR1 is SGHTA and CDR2 FQGTGA.

This clone appeared once. The conserved final phenylalanine or tryptophan is absent from the CDR3, which likely points to a read error. The chain is built from TRBV6-5 and TRBJ1-1; D not resolved. Germline V gene lookup returns CDR1 MNHEY and CDR2 SVGAGI. The germline V and J ends were trimmed by 4 bases and 6 bases, with 15 bases remaining between them. CDR3 length equals 14 residues. The CDR3 reads CASSFRKHGAEAFL. The CDR3 nucleotides read TGTGCCAGCAGTTTTAGAAAGCATGGGGCTGAAGCTTTCCTT.

The CDR3: CASSQISYVGDTQYF. CDR3 coding DNA: TGTGCCAGCAGCCAGATATCCTACGTGGGGGATACGCAGTATTTT. The chain couples TRBV7-2 to TRBJ2-3; no clear D gene. V lost 5 bases to trimming and J lost 6 bases, with 18 bases between them. This CDR3 is 15 amino acids long. Germline CDR1 and CDR2: SGHTA and FQGNSA.

The CDR3 DNA is TGTGCCAGCAGTCCGCCATTGGGAGAAGCTTTCTTT. Its translation is CASSPPLGEAFF. The rearrangement joins TRBV28 to TRBJ1-1; unclear D gene. V was pared by 5 bases and J by 8 bases, with 12 bases between. CDR3 length equals 12 residues. Germline V lookup: CDR1 MDHEN, CDR2 SYDVKM.

The V and J genes are TRBV5-1 and TRBJ1-1; D is unclear. Trimming pared 2 bases from V and 0 bases from J, leaving 8 bases between. CDR3 length equals 14 residues. Germline V gene lookup returns CDR1 SGHRS and CDR2 YFSETQ. CDR3 amino acids: CASSFEGLNTEAFF. CDR3 DNA: TGCGCCAGCAGCTTTGAGGGCTTGAACACTGAAGCTTTCTTT.

The chain recombines TRBV5-5 with TRBJ1-2; D not certain. V shed 0 bases and J shed 1 base, with 7 bases lying between them. Germline CDR1 is SGHKS and CDR2 is YYEKEE (reference sequence). The CDR3 spans 14 residues. In DNA, the CDR3 is TGTGCCAGCAGCTTGGTAGGGTATAACTATGGCTACACCTTC. Residues: CASSLVGYNYGYTF.

This rearrangement joins TRBV5-1 to TRBJ2-1, with D unresolved. Trimming removed 0 bases from V and 8 bases from J, with 6 bases in between. In germline, CDR1 is SGHRS, CDR2 YFSETQ. The length of the CDR3 is 12 residues. CDR3 coding DNA: TGCGCCAGCAGCTTGGAAGGGCATGAGCAGTTCTTC. It specifies CASSLEGHEQFF.

The chain has TRBV27 and TRBJ1-1, with D possibly TRBD1 on 6 matching bases. The CDR3 contains 15 residues. V was cut by 3 bases and J by 5 bases, with 16 bases left in between. CDR1 is MNHEY and CDR2 is SMNVEV in the germline V gene (reference sequence). This chain's CDR3 is CASSFRAGAQTEAFF. In nucleotides, the CDR3 is TGTGCCAGCAGTTTTAGGGCGGGGGCGCAGACTGAAGCTTTCTTT.

V gene TRBV27 combines with J gene TRBJ2-5; 9 bases are shared with TRBD1. CDR3 length: 15 residues. Germline CDR1 is MNHEY and CDR2 is SMNVEV (reference sequence). With V trimmed by 7 bases and J by 5 bases, 11 bases remained unmatched. CDR3 amino acids: CASKAQQGAWETQYF. CDR3 sequence (DNA): TGTGCCAGCAAAGCCCAACAGGGGGCGTGGGAGACCCAGTACTTC.

The J gene is TRBJ2-5, the V gene TRBV4-1, with D tentatively TRBD2 (6 bases). V was clipped by 1 base and J by 3 bases, with 15 bases between them. The CDR3 sequence is 16 residues long. From germline, CDR1 is MGHRA and CDR2 YSYEKL. This CDR3 is CASSQGTISAEETQYF. The CDR3 nucleotides are TGCGCCAGCAGCCAAGGGACTATCTCAGCGGAAGAGACCCAGTACTTC.

The rearrangement uses TRBV7-3 and TRBJ2-3, with 8 bases lining up with TRBD2. The CDR3 extends over 16 amino acids. Trimming removed 5 bases from V and 4 bases from J; junction bases left unmatched: 11. CDR1 is SGHTA, CDR2 FQGTGA, per germline. The CDR3: CASSRAAGGLPDTQYF. The CDR3 nucleotides are TGTGCCAGCAGCCGGGCGGCGGGGGGCCTCCCAGATACGCAGTATTTT.

The chain combines TRBV28 with TRBJ1-2; D is undetermined. Trimming pared 5 bases from V and 2 bases from J, leaving 6 bases between. Germline lookup yields CDR1 MDHEN and CDR2 SYDVKM. CDR3 length: 12 residues. CDR3 bases: TGTGCCAGCAGTGGCGGGAACTATGGCTACACCTTC. Amino acid sequence: CASSGGNYGYTF.

This rearrangement joins TRBV5-1 to TRBJ2-1; D call uncertain. Germline V gives CDR1 SGHRS, CDR2 YFSETQ. V shed 2 bases and J shed 4 bases, with 13 bases lying between them. CDR3 size: 15 residues. The CDR3 reads CASSFRPLPYNEQFF. Here the CDR3 DNA reads TGCGCCAGCAGCTTCCGGCCACTCCCATACAATGAGCAGTTCTTC.

J is TRBJ2-7 and V is TRBV5-1; D remains ambiguous. This CDR3 contains 12 residues. Germline V gives CDR1 SGHRS, CDR2 YFSETQ. Trimming left V 5 bases short and J 4 bases short, with 10 bases between. CDR3 residues: CASRENLYEQYF. In nucleotides, the CDR3 is TGCGCCAGCAGGGAAAACCTTTACGAGCAGTACTTC. The variable domain in full, with the rest retrieved from reference TRBV5-1 and TRBJ2-7, is KAGVTQTPRYLIKTRGQQVTLSCSPISGHRSVSWYQQTPGQGLQFLFEYFSETQRNKGNFPGRFSGRQFSNSRSEMNVSTLELGDSALYLCASRENLYEQYFGPGTRLTVT.

The rearrangement uses TRBV4-1 and TRBJ1-6; 8 bases align to TRBD1. CDR3 length: 14 amino acids. The V gene's germline CDR1 is MGHRA and CDR2 YSYEKL. V trimming: 1 base; J trimming: 10 bases; junction bases outside the gene matches: 3. The CDR3 reads CASSQGTGRSPLHF. CDR3 sequence (DNA): TGCGCCAGCAGCCAAGGGACAGGGAGATCACCCCTCCACTTT.

The chain joins TRBV5-8 to TRBJ1-5; no clear D gene. Deletions cut 1 base from V and 7 bases from J, with 9 bases between. There are 13 residues in the CDR3. The germline V gene encodes CDR1 SGHTS and CDR2 YDEGEE. The CDR3 spells CASSLRSGQPQHF. DNA for the CDR3: TGTGCCAGCAGCTTGAGATCGGGACAGCCCCAGCATTTT.

This chain uses TRBV6-5 with TRBJ2-1; TRBD2 agrees at 9 bases. V dropped 4 bases and J dropped 1; count of bases not matched to a gene: 2. The CDR3 covers 15 residues. CDR1 MNHEY and CDR2 SVGAGI come from the germline V gene. CDR3 residues: CASSSGLASYNEQFF. The DNA of the CDR3 is TGTGCCAGCAGTTCGGGACTAGCATCCTACAATGAGCAGTTCTTC.

The rearrangement uses TRBV7-9 and TRBJ2-5, with D perhaps TRBD2 (6 bases). The CDR3 length is 13 residues. Per the germline V gene, CDR1 is SEHNR and CDR2 is FQNEAQ (reference sequence). Trimming shortened V by 11 bases and J by 1 base, and 14 bases separated the two germline ends. CDR3 sequence: CAVGLRLQETQYF. CDR3 nucleotides: TGTGCCGTTGGACTACGACTCCAAGAGACCCAGTACTTC. The full variable domain, rest sourced from reference TRBV7-9 and TRBJ2-5, is DTGVSQNPRHKITKRGQNVTFRCDPISEHNRLYWYRQTLGQGPEFLTYFQNEAQLEKSRLLSDRFSAERPKGSFSTLEIQRTEQGDSAMYLCAVGLRLQETQYFGPGTRLLVL.

The CDR3 DNA reads as TGCAGCGTTGACGTGTCGTCAGGGTACGAGCAGTACTTC. Residues: CSVDVSSGYEQYF. This sequence joins TRBV29-1 and TRBJ2-7, with a possible D match to TRBD1 (5 bases). V was cut by 3 bases and J by 4 bases, with 13 bases left in between. The germline V gene encodes CDR1 SQVTM and CDR2 ANQGSEA. This CDR3 spans 13 amino acids.

In its sample, this clone was seen once. The CDR3 DNA follows: TGTGCCAGCAACAGGGGGCAAGCTCAGCCCCAGCATTTT. Protein: CASNRGQAQPQHF. This chain joins TRBV6-1 and TRBJ1-5; TRBD1 agrees at 9 bases. This CDR3 has 13 residues. V lost 7 bases and J lost 6; bases outside the gene matches: 4. Germline loops: CDR1 MNHNS, CDR2 SASEGT.